This T cell receptor beta chain was found in a study of T-cell memory formation after mild COVID-19. Per the germline V gene, CDR1 is MGHDK and CDR2 is SYGVNS. The CDR3 runs 15 residues. V dropped 3 bases and J dropped 10; count of bases not matched to a gene: 11. TCRdb passed the 5' RACE reads through MiXCR, listing each CDR3 protein once. The table includes hundreds of thousands of distinct CDR3 sequences, roughly 17% detected once. This chain joins TRBV25-1 and TRBJ1-1; 10 nucleotides match TRBD1. The sequenced sample consisted of PBMCs or a T cell subset sorted from them (not recorded which). The origin of this receptor is an adult woman who had mild COVID-19 (a few samples of this study predate the infection). Cell type and time point are not known. This CDR3 is CASSETSTGGRGAFF. The CDR3 coding sequence is TGTGCCAGCAGTGAGACCTCGACAGGGGGCAGAGGAGCTTTCTTT. Complete variable domain (other parts from reference TRBV25-1 and TRBJ1-1): EADIYQTPRYLVIGTGKKITLECSQTMGHDKMYWYQQDPGMELHLIHYSYGVNSTEKGDLSSESTVSRIRTEHFPLTLESARPSHTSQYLCASSETSTGGRGAFFGQGTRLTVV.